One and the same sample provided the 21 T cell receptor beta chains below, sequenced in a study of blood T cell repertoires in COVID-19. Measured with immunoSEQ multiplex PCR; TCRdb has only the in-frame clones, and not every one. The table has approximately 210,000 clones, 84% seen once. The sequenced sample consisted of peripheral blood. The origin of the receptors is a woman in her fifties or sixties with active or convalescent COVID-19.

The rearrangement joins TRBV28 to TRBJ1-1; D not resolved. Germline V lookup: CDR1 MDHEN, CDR2 SYDVKM. V lost 4 bases, J lost 6 bases, and 15 bases lay in between. The CDR3 contains 14 residues. The DNA of the CDR3 is TGTGCCAGCAGTTCCCTGACGAGGGCAGCTGAAGCTTTCTTT. Translation: CASSSLTRAAEAFF.

The chain is built from TRBV28 and TRBJ1-6, with a tentative D call TRBD1 (5 bases). The V gene's germline CDR1 is MDHEN and CDR2 SYDVKM. The V end lost 2 bases, the J end lost 8 bases, and 10 bases lay between the germline ends. The CDR3 length is 14 residues. CDR3 in DNA: TGTGCCAGCAGTTTACCAGGGCCCGATTCACCCCTCCACTTT. It translates to CASSLPGPDSPLHF. The full variable domain, rest sourced from reference TRBV28 and TRBJ1-6, is DVKVTQSSRYLVKRTGEKVFLECVQDMDHENMFWYRQDPGLGLRLIYFSYDVKMKEKGDIPEGYSVSREKKERFSLILESASTNQTSMYLCASSLPGPDSPLHFGNGTRLTVT.

This clone was found a few times. The J gene is TRBJ1-6, the V gene TRBV6-5, with D possibly matching TRBD1 (6 bases). The V and J ends lost 4 bases and 7 bases respectively, with 8 bases between them. CDR1 is MNHEY and CDR2 is SVGAGI in the germline V gene. The CDR3 has 13 residues. The CDR3 spells CASSFRGNSPLHF. Here the CDR3 DNA reads TGTGCCAGCAGTTTCAGGGGAAATTCACCCCTCCACTTT.

The rearrangement joins TRBV30 to TRBJ1-3; D not resolved. Trimming stripped 1 base from V and 4 bases from J, with 8 bases between. In germline, CDR1 is GTSNPN, CDR2 SVGIG (reference sequence). The CDR3 length is 13 residues. CDR3 sequence reads: CAWSDFSGNTIYF. Written as DNA, the CDR3 is TGTGCCTGGAGTGATTTCTCGGGAAACACCATATATTTT. Based on the CDR3 plus reference TRBV30 and TRBJ1-3, the full variable domain is SQTIHQWPATLVQPVGSPLSLECTVEGTSNPNLYWYRQAAGRGLQLLFYSVGIGQISSEVPQNLSASRPQDRQFILSSKKLLLSDSGFYLCAWSDFSGNTIYFGEGSWLTVV.

The V gene is TRBV12-3 or TRBV12-4, the J gene TRBJ2-5; D unresolved. The CDR3 is 12 amino acids. Trimming removed 6 bases at V and 4 bases at J, with 9 bases between. CDR3 sequence reads: CASSLSRETQYF. In DNA, the CDR3 is TGTGCCAGCAGCCTCTCCCGAGAGACCCAGTACTTC.

The genes are TRBV5-1 and TRBJ2-3, with no clear D. V dropped 2 bases and J dropped 2 bases, with 12 bases sitting between them. The CDR3 sequence is 15 residues long. CDR1 is SGHRS and CDR2 is YFSETQ in the germline V gene. CDR3 sequence: CASSFRVGLTDTQYF. The CDR3 DNA is TGCGCCAGCAGCTTCCGGGTCGGCCTCACAGATACGCAGTATTTT.

The chain uses TRBV28 and TRBJ2-7, with D uncertain. Trimming removed 1 base from V and 0 bases from J, with 7 bases in between. Germline loops: CDR1 MDHEN, CDR2 SYDVKM. The CDR3 is 14 residues long. The CDR3 coding sequence is TGTGCCAGCAGTTTATCTCCCAGCTCCTACGAGCAGTACTTC. Translating it yields CASSLSPSSYEQYF.

The chain couples TRBV6-4 to TRBJ2-1, with 10 bases fitting TRBD2. This CDR3 has 13 amino acids. CDR1 and CDR2 (germline): MRHNA, SNTAGT. V lost 2 bases to trimming and J lost 12 bases; unmatched junction nucleotides: 4. CDR3 in amino acids: CASSDAPSGGQFF. DNA for the CDR3: TGTGCCAGCAGTGACGCACCTAGCGGGGGGCAGTTCTTC.

The V call is TRBV27, the J call TRBJ2-1, with 8 bases aligning to TRBD1. Germline V gene lookup returns CDR1 MNHEY and CDR2 SMNVEV (reference sequence). The ends lost 6 bases at V and 8 bases at J; junction bases unmatched: 9. The CDR3 extends over 14 amino acids. The CDR3 loop is CASSVQGVWDEQFF. The CDR3 region has the DNA TGTGCCAGCAGCGTACAGGGGGTGTGGGATGAGCAGTTCTTC.

The gene calls are TRBV5-6 and TRBJ2-4, with 7 bases aligning to TRBD1. The CDR3 length is 16 residues. The trim removed 0 bases at V and 1 base at J, leaving 4 bases unmatched. Germline lookup yields CDR1 SGHDT and CDR2 YYEEEE. CDR3 bases: TGTGCCAGCAGCTTGGAGGGGGCGAGGGCCAAAAACATTCAGTACTTC. Translated, it gives CASSLEGARAKNIQYF.

The chain is built from TRBV6-5 and TRBJ2-1; 8 bases map to TRBD1. This CDR3 has 12 amino acids. From germline, CDR1 is MNHEY and CDR2 SVGAGI. J lost 6 bases, V lost 10 bases, and 5 bases had no gene match. CDR3 nucleotide sequence: TGTGCCACCGGGGACAGGACCAATGAGCAGTTCTTC. Its protein is CATGDRTNEQFF.

CDR3 protein: CASSFQMGGTEKLFF. CDR3 nucleotides: TGTGCCAGCAGCTTTCAGATGGGGGGAACCGAAAAACTGTTTTTT. This sequence joins TRBV7-9 and TRBJ1-4, with D possibly being TRBD1 (5 bases). The V gene's germline CDR1 is SEHNR and CDR2 FQNEAQ (reference sequence). Trimming stripped 3 bases from V and 8 bases from J, with 16 bases between. This CDR3 is built from 15 residues.

The V gene is TRBV5-1, the J gene TRBJ1-5; tentatively, D is TRBD1 (6 bases). The CDR3 loop spans 15 amino acids. Germline-derived CDR1 and CDR2 are SGHRS and YFSETQ. V was pared by 1 base and J by 4 bases, with 12 bases between. The CDR3 reads CASSLFGGRNQPQHF. In DNA, the CDR3 is TGCGCCAGCAGCTTGTTCGGGGGGCGAAATCAGCCCCAGCATTTT.

This clone has ten or more counts. The chain has TRBV28 and TRBJ2-5, with D tentatively TRBD1 (5 bases). V shed 5 bases and J shed 3 bases, with 13 bases lying between them. The CDR3 is 14 amino acids. CDR1 MDHEN and CDR2 SYDVKM come from the germline V gene. The CDR3 region is CASSPQGGEETQYF. DNA of the CDR3: TGTGCCAGCAGTCCTCAGGGCGGTGAAGAGACCCAGTACTTC.

The V and J genes are TRBV5-1 and TRBJ2-1; D may be TRBD1 (5 bases). The length of the CDR3 is 14 residues. Trimming cost V 7 bases and J 4 bases, with 15 bases left between them. The germline V gene has CDR1 SGHRS and CDR2 YFSETQ. The CDR3 here is CASGKGGAYNEQFF. The DNA for the CDR3 is TGCGCCAGCGGGAAAGGTGGGGCTTACAATGAGCAGTTCTTC.

The genes are TRBV5-6 and TRBJ1-2, with no clear D. The germline V gene encodes CDR1 SGHDT and CDR2 YYEEEE. Trimming cost V 2 bases and J 8 bases, with 13 bases left between them. The length of the CDR3 is 13 residues. The CDR3 coding sequence is TGTGCCAGCAGCTTCAGAGGGCAGAGGGGCTACACCTTC. Protein sequence: CASSFRGQRGYTF.

This clone was detected once. V usage is TRBV5-3 and J usage is TRBJ2-2; 10 bases align to TRBD2. TRBV5-3 is placed among ORFs of uncertain function. This CDR3 is built from 20 residues. With 4 bases clipped from V and 6 bases from J, the junction kept 21 bases outside the gene matches. The CDR3 region is CARSLGSSGGALRWAGELFF. CDR3 in DNA: TGTGCCAGAAGCCTGGGGTCTAGCGGGGGTGCCTTACGGTGGGCCGGGGAGCTGTTTTTT.

The V gene is TRBV19, the J gene TRBJ1-5, with D uncertain. The CDR3 loop spans 15 amino acids. Trimming removed 4 bases from V and 2 bases from J, with 12 bases in between. CDR1 is LNHDA, CDR2 SQIVND, per germline (reference sequence). The CDR3 coding sequence is TGTGCCAGTAGTACCGCCTTAGGAGGCAATCAGCCCCAGCATTTT. Translated, it gives CASSTALGGNQPQHF.

The chain uses TRBV28 and TRBJ2-7; TRBD1 matches 11 bases. V gave up 6 bases and J gave up 2 bases; unmatched junction bases: 12. CDR3 length equals 17 residues. Germline assignment: CDR1 MDHEN and CDR2 SYDVKM. CDR3 nucleotides: TGTGCCAGCAGCCCGACTCCAGGGACAGGGGGGGCCTACGAGCAGTACGTC. This gives the protein CASSPTPGTGGAYEQYV.

The rearrangement uses TRBV11-2 and TRBJ2-3, with D tentatively TRBD2 (5 bases). This CDR3 is 16 amino acids long. The V and J ends lost 3 bases and 1 base respectively, with 14 bases between them. CDR1 and CDR2 (germline): SGHAT, FQNNGV. CDR3 bases: TGTGCCAGCAGCTTCACGACCGGGAAGGGCACAGATACGCAGTATTTT. This translates into CASSFTTGKGTDTQYF.

The V gene is TRBV6-5, the J gene TRBJ1-2; D is possibly TRBD1 (5 bases). V lost 6 bases and J 8 bases, leaving 16 bases between the germline ends. Germline CDR1 is MNHEY and CDR2 is SVGAGI. The CDR3 sequence is 13 residues long. CDR3 sequence reads: CASRVRGGSGYTF. In DNA form, the CDR3 reads TGTGCCAGCAGAGTACGGGGGGGGAGCGGCTACACCTTC.